This passage covers 10 T cell receptor beta chains from one sample sequenced in a study of cytomegalovirus exposure and HLA in healthy donors. The PCR had 60 Vbeta and 13 Jbeta primers. Sequencing used immunoSEQ multiplex PCR; TCRdb keeps in-frame clones, though not all of them. The sample shows roughly 180,000 clones, around 75% of them seen only once. The sequenced sample was PBMCs. These receptors were obtained from a woman in her 30s in good health and CMV-seropositive.

This clone was counted a single time. This sequence joins TRBV7-9 and TRBJ2-7; 14 bases fit TRBD2. The CDR3 covers 14 residues. The V gene's germline CDR1 is SEHNR and CDR2 FQNEAQ (reference sequence). V lost 5 bases to trimming and J lost 6 bases; unmatched junction nucleotides: 3. The CDR3 region is CASSPGLAGAEQYF. CDR3 nucleotide sequence: TGTGCCAGCAGCCCGGGACTAGCGGGAGCCGAGCAGTACTTC.

The rearrangement uses TRBV2 and TRBJ2-3; a weak D match, TRBD2 (5 bases). Deletions cut 5 bases from V and 5 bases from J, with 17 bases between. This CDR3 spans 15 amino acids. Per the germline V gene, CDR1 is SNHLY and CDR2 is FYNNEI. CDR3 nucleotides: TGTGCCAGCAGTTCCCTTACGGGGTTTTTAGATACGCAGTATTTT. Its translation: CASSSLTGFLDTQYF.

On this clone itself: Other DNA sequences from this sample encode an identical CDR3 as well. The chain carries TRBV9 and TRBJ2-1; TRBD2 aligns across 8 bases. CDR3 length equals 16 residues. J was trimmed by 0 bases and V by 2 bases; bases with no gene match: 4. CDR1 is SGDLS, CDR2 YYNGEE, per germline. CDR3 residues: CASSVERGSSYNEQFF. Written as DNA, the CDR3 is TGTGCCAGCAGCGTCGAGCGGGGGAGCTCCTACAATGAGCAGTTCTTC.

In this sample, this clone turned up once. J is TRBJ2-7 and V is TRBV18, with a possible D match to TRBD1 (6 bases). From germline, CDR1 is KGHSH and CDR2 LQKENI. The CDR3 is made up of 14 amino acids. V was clipped by 4 bases and J by 3 bases, with 13 bases between them. The CDR3 sequence: CASSLDRYNYEQYF. In DNA form, the CDR3 reads TGTGCCAGCTCACTCGACAGGTATAACTACGAGCAGTACTTC.

The V call is TRBV6-5, the J call TRBJ2-1; a weak D match, TRBD1 (6 bases). V was pared by 4 bases and J by 8 bases, with 18 bases between. The germline gives CDR1 MNHEY, CDR2 SVGAGI. This CDR3 contains 15 residues. The chain's CDR3 is CASSWGYRDVHEQFF. The CDR3 bases are TGTGCCAGCAGTTGGGGGTACAGGGACGTTCATGAGCAGTTCTTC.

The chain carries TRBV11-3 and TRBJ2-1; 11 bases match TRBD2. Looked up from germline, CDR1 is SGHNT and CDR2 is YENEEA. The CDR3 is 15 amino acids. Germline trimming cut 1 base from V and 9 bases from J; bases unmatched to any gene: 5. The CDR3: CASSLALAGEVEQFF. In nucleotides, the CDR3 is TGTGCCAGCAGCTTAGCACTAGCGGGAGAAGTTGAGCAGTTCTTC.

DNA of the CDR3: TGCAGCGCCAGACAGGGCGGGTCGGGGGCCAACGTCCTGACTTTC. It specifies CSARQGGSGANVLTF. V and J are TRBV29-1 and TRBJ2-6, with 7 positions matching TRBD1. The CDR3 runs to 15 residues. Per the germline V gene, CDR1 is SQVTM and CDR2 is ANQGSEA. Unmatched junction bases numbered 10, after V lost 7 bases and J lost 4 bases.

The chain is built from TRBV6-6 and TRBJ1-2, with 10 positions matching TRBD1. Trimming took 5 bases from V and 4 from J; bases not matched to a gene: 7. Germline loops: CDR1 MNHNY, CDR2 SVGAGI (reference sequence). This CDR3 spans 15 amino acids. CDR3 amino acids: CASSTATGGSYGYTF. CDR3 DNA: TGTGCCAGCAGTACAGCGACAGGGGGCAGCTATGGCTACACCTTC.

The chain is built from TRBV28 and TRBJ1-2; D is unclear. The CDR3 runs 11 residues. Germline V gene lookup returns CDR1 MDHEN and CDR2 SYDVKM. The V and J ends lost 7 bases and 8 bases respectively, with 11 bases between them. This chain's CDR3 is CASTPRGGYTF. The DNA of the CDR3 is TGTGCCAGCACCCCGAGAGGGGGCTACACCTTC.

The rearrangement links TRBV4-1 to TRBJ2-3, with TRBD1 matching 8 bases. J lost 2 bases, V lost 3 bases, and 25 bases had no gene match. Germline CDR1 MGHRA, CDR2 YSYEKL. The CDR3 runs 22 residues. CDR3 coding DNA: TGCGCCAGCAGCCACCCAAGAGTTCCCCGACCAACGCAGGGGGCTCTCACAGATACGCAGTATTTT. Its protein is CASSHPRVPRPTQGALTDTQYF.